Included here is one TCR beta chain sequence, with context. Its antigen is unidentified. The data are from a study of cytomegalovirus exposure and HLA in healthy donors. The study's findings and limits: Rarity held for most TCR sequences, but there were some public TCRs that occurred in many donors. According to a subsequent analysis, TCR clusters from the first cohort were inclined to appear together in the 110 or so validation repertoires. Cytomegalovirus-associated TCR beta chains were listed, numbering 150 to 200.

The V segment lost 3 bases and the J segment 3 bases; nucleotides outside the gene matches: 1. The CDR3 consists of 13 residues. In germline, CDR1 is KGHSH, CDR2 LQKENI. The method was immunoSEQ multiplex PCR; TCRdb's version includes in-frame clones alone and lacks a portion of them. The repertoire includes about 69,000 clones, just over 95% of them detected once, and roughly 5% sits in the top ten. The chain uses TRBV18 and TRBJ2-7, with 8 bases lining up with TRBD2. Material: PBMCs. This clonotype was sampled from a woman aged 18 to 35 in good health and CMV-seropositive. The CDR3 sequence is CASSPGTSYEQYF. CDR3 nucleotide sequence: TGTGCCAGCTCACCCGGGACTAGCTACGAGCAGTACTTC. Together with reference TRBV18 and TRBJ2-7, the CDR3 gives the full variable domain: NAGVMQNPRHLVRRRGQEARLRCSPMKGHSHVYWYRQLPEEGLKFMVYLQKENIIDESGMPKERFSAEFPKEGPSILRIQQVVRGDSAAYFCASSPGTSYEQYFGPGTRLTVT.